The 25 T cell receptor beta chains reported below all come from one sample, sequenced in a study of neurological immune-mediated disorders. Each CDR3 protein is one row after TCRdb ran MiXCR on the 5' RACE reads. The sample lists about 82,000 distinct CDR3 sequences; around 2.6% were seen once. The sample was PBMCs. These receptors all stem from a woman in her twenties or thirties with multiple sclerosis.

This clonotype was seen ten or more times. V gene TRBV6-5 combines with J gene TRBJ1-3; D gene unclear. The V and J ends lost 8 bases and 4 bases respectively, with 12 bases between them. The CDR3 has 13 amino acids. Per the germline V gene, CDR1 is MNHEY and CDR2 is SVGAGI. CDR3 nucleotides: TGTGCCAGCTTCCCCCCGGCCGGAAACACCATATATTTT. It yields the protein CASFPPAGNTIYF.

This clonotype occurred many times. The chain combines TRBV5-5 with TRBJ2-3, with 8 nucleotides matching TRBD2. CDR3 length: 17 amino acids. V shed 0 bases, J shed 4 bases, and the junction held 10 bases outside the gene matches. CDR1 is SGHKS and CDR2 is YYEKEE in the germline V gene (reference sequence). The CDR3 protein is CASSLAGSGDVADTQYF. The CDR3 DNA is TGTGCCAGCAGCTTGGCGGGTAGCGGGGACGTCGCAGATACGCAGTATTTT.

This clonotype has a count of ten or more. This CDR3 is CASVHGGDTYEQYF. DNA of the CDR3: TGTGCCAGCGTCCACGGGGGCGACACCTACGAGCAGTACTTC. The rearrangement uses TRBV25-1 and TRBJ2-7; D may match TRBD1 or TRBD2 (6 bases each). This CDR3 has 14 amino acids. Germline V gene data show CDR1 as MGHDK and CDR2 as SYGVNS. Trimming removed 8 bases from V and 2 bases from J, with 16 bases in between.

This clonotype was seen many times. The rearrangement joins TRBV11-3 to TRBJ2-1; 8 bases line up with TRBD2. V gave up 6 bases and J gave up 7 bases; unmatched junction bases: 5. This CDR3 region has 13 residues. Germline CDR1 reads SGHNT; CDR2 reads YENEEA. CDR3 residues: CASRRASGNEQFF. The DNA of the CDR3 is TGTGCCAGCAGGCGGGCTAGCGGGAATGAGCAGTTCTTC.

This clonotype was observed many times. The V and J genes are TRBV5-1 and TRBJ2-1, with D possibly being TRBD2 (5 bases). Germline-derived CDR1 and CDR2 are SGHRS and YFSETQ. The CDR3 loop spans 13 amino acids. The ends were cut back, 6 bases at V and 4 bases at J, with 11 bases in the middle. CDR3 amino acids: CASKEDVYNEQFF. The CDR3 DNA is TGCGCCAGCAAGGAGGACGTATACAATGAGCAGTTCTTC.

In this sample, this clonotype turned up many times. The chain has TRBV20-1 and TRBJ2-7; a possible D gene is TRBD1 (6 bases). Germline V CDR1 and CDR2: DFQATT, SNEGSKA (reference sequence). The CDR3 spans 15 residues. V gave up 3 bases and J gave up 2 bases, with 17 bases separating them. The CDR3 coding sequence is TGCAGTGCTAGTCCAACAGGGTCAGCGACCTACGAGCAGTACTTC. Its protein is CSASPTGSATYEQYF.

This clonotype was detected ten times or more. The CDR3 is CASSLASGSGADNEQFF. Here the CDR3 DNA reads TGTGCCAGCAGCTTAGCCAGCGGGTCGGGGGCGGACAATGAGCAGTTCTTC. The chain recombines TRBV7-2 with TRBJ2-1; D possibly uses TRBD1 or TRBD2 (6 bases each). The CDR3 has 17 residues. Deletions cut 0 bases from V and 5 bases from J, with 17 bases between. CDR1 and CDR2 from the germline V gene are SGHTA and FQGNSA.

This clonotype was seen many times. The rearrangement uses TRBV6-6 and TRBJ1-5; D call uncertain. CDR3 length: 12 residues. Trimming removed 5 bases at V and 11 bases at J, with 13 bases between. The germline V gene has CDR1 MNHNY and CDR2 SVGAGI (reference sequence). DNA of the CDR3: TGTGCCAGCAGTCCGGACGGCGGGGCCCAGCATTTT. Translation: CASSPDGGAQHF.

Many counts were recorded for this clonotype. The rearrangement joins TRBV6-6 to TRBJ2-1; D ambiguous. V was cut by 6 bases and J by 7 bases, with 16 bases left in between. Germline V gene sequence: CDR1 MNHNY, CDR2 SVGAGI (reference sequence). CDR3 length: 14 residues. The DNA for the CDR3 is TGTGCCAGCAGCCTCCTTCCCCGCTCAAATGAGCAGTTCTTC. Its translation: CASSLLPRSNEQFF.

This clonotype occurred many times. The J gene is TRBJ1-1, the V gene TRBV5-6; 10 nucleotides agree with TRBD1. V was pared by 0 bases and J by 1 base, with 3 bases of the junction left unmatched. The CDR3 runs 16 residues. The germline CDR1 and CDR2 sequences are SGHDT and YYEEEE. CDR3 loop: CASSLARTGGNTEAFF. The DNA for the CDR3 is TGTGCCAGCAGCTTGGCCCGGACAGGGGGGAACACTGAAGCTTTCTTT.

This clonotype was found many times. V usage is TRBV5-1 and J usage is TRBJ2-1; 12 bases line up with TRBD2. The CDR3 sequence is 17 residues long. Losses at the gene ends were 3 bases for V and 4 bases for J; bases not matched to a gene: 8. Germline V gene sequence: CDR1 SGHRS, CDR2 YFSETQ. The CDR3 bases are TGCGCCAGCAGCTCTAGCGGGAGGGCCCTCTCTTACAATGAGCAGTTCTTC. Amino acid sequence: CASSSSGRALSYNEQFF.

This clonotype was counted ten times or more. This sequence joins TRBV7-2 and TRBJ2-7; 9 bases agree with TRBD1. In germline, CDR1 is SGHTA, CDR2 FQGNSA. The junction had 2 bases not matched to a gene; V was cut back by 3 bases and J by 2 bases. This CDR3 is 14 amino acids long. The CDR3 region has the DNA TGTGCCAGCAGCTTGACAGGGGGGACCTACGAGCAGTACTTC. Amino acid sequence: CASSLTGGTYEQYF.

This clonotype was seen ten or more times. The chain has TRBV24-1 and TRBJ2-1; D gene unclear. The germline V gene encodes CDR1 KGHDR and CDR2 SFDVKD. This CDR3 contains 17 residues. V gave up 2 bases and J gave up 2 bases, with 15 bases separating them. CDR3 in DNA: TGTGCCACCAGTGATTCTAGATTTTTGGGTACCTACAATGAGCAGTTCTTC. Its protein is CATSDSRFLGTYNEQFF.

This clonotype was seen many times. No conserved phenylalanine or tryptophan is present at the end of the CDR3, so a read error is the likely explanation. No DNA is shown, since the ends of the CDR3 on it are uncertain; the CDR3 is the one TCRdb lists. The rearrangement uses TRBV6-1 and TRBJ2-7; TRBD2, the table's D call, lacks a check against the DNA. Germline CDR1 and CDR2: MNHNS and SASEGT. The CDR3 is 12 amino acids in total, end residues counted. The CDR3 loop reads CASKNPDEGLSL.

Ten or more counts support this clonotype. CDR3 residues: CSVITGMAEAFF. In DNA form, the CDR3 reads TGCAGCGTCATTACAGGGATGGCTGAAGCTTTCTTT. The chain uses TRBV29-1 and TRBJ1-1, with D maybe TRBD1 (6 bases). Germline values: CDR1 SQVTM, CDR2 ANQGSEA. This CDR3 has 12 residues. Trimming pared 6 bases from V and 6 bases from J, leaving 14 bases between.

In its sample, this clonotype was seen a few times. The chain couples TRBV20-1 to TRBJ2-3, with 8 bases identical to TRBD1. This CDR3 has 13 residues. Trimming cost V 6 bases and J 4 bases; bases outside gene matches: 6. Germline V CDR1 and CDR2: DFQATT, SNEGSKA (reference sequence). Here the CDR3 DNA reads TGCAGTGCCGTGCCAGGGGGCTCAGATACGCAGTATTTT. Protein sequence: CSAVPGGSDTQYF.

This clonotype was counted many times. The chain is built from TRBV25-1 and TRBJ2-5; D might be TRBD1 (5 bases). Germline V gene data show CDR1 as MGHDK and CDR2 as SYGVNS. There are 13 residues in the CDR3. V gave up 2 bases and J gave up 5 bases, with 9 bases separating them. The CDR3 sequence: CASSEGARETQYF. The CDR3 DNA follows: TGTGCCAGCAGTGAAGGGGCACGGGAGACCCAGTACTTC.

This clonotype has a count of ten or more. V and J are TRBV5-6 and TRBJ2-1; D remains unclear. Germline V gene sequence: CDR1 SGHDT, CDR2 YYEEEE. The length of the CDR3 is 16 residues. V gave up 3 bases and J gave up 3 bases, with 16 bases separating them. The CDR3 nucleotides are TGTGCCAGCAGCTCGGGTCGGGTATGGGGCTACAATGAGCAGTTCTTC. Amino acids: CASSSGRVWGYNEQFF.

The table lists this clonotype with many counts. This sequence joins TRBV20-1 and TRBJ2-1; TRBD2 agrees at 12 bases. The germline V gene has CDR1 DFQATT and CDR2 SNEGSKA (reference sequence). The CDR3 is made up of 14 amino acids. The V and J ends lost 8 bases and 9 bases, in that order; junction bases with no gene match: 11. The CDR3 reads CSFGGLAGEGEQFF. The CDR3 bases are TGCAGTTTCGGGGGACTAGCGGGTGAGGGTGAGCAGTTCTTC.

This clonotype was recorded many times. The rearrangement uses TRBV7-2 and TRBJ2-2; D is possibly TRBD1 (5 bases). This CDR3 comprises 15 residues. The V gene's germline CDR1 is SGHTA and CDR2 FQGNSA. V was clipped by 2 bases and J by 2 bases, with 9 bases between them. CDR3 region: CASSLRGGNTGELFF. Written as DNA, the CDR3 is TGTGCCAGCAGCTTAAGGGGTGGCAACACCGGGGAGCTGTTTTTT.

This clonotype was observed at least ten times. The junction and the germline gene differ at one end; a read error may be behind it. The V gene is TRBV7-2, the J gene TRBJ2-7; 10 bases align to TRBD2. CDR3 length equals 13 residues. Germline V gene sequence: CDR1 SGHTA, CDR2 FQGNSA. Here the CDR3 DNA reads TGTGCCAGCAACCCATCCGGGACTAGCGACCGGGACTTC. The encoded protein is CASNPSGTSDRDF.

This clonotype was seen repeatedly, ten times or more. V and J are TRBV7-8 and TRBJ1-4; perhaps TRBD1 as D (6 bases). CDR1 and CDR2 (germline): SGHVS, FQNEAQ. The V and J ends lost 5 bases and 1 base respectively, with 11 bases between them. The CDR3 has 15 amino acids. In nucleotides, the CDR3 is TGTGCCAGCAGCACTCAGACAGGAACTAATGAAAAACTGTTTTTT. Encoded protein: CASSTQTGTNEKLFF.

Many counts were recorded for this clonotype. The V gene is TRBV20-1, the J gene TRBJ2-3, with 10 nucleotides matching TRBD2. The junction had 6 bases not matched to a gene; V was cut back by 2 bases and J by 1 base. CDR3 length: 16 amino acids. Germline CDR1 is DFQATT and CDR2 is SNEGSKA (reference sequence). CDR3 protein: CSARLPSGRGTDTQYF. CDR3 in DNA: TGCAGTGCTAGATTGCCTAGCGGGAGAGGCACAGATACGCAGTATTTT.

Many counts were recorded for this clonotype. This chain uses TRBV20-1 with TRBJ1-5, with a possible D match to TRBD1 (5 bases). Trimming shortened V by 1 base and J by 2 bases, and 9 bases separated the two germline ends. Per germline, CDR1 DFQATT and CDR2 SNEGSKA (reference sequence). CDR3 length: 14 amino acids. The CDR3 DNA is TGCAGTGCTAGAGCCAGGGACCGCAATCAGCCCCAGCATTTT. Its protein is CSARARDRNQPQHF.

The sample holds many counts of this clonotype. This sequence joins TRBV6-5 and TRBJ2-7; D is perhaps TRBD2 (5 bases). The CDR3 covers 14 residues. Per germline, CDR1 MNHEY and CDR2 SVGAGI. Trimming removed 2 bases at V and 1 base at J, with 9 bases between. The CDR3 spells CASSYDRGSYEQYF. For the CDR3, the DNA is TGTGCCAGCAGTTACGATCGGGGTTCCTACGAGCAGTACTTC.